One sample yielded the 2 T cell receptor beta chains listed below, sequenced in a study of blood T cell repertoires in COVID-19. Libraries were prepared by immunoSEQ multiplex PCR; TCRdb keeps only in-frame clonotypes and omits some of them. The sample holds 250,000 to 400,000 clones, about 89% seen once. The sequencing input was PBMCs or T cells enriched from blood (not recorded which). Source of these receptors: a man aged 55 to 70 who had recovered from COVID-19.

The chain joins TRBV2 to TRBJ1-2, with TRBD1 as a possible D gene (5 bases). CDR3 length equals 15 residues. Germline V gene data show CDR1 as SNHLY and CDR2 as FYNNEI. V dropped 1 base and J dropped 4 bases, with 13 bases sitting between them. The CDR3 coding sequence is TGTGCCAGCAGTGAAGTGATCGACAGCCCCTATGGCTACACCTTC. Its translation is CASSEVIDSPYGYTF.

V and J are TRBV6-2 or TRBV6-3 and TRBJ2-1; 8 bases are shared with TRBD2. V lost 6 bases, J lost 0 bases, and 7 bases stayed unmatched. The CDR3 runs 16 residues. From germline, CDR1 is MNHEY and CDR2 SVGEGT. For the CDR3, the DNA is TGTGCCAGCAGCCCCGGGACTAGGGGCTCCTACAATGAGCAGTTCTTC. It encodes CASSPGTRGSYNEQFF.